A selection of T cell receptor beta chains follows, all from one sample in a study of T-cell memory formation after mild COVID-19. TCRdb reprocessed the 5' RACE reads via MiXCR and lists one record per CDR3 protein. The sample holds just under 550,000 distinct CDR3 sequences, 20% seen once. Sequencing was performed on PBMCs or a T cell subset sorted from them (not recorded which). These receptor sequences come from an adult woman who had mild COVID-19 (a few samples of this study predate the infection). Cell type and time point are not known. Both conserved end residues are part of each CDR3. Fields, in order: V gene, J gene, D gene, clone size, CDR3 DNA, CDR3 protein. A D gene is named only where the DNA matches it firmly. Rows give clone size only sometimes, using once, few, many, or a class for an expanded clone.

V gene: TRBV10-3
J gene: TRBJ2-7
D gene: NA
clone size: few
CDR3 DNA: TGTGCCATCGCTGCACATTCCTACGAGCAGTACTTC
CDR3 protein: CAIAAHSYEQYF

V gene: TRBV6-5
J gene: TRBJ2-2
D gene: TRBD2
clone size: NA
CDR3 DNA: TGTGCCAGCAGAGATTTAGCGGGGCCATCGAACACCGGGGAGCTGTTTTTT
CDR3 protein: CASRDLAGPSNTGELFF

V gene: TRBV3-1
J gene: TRBJ1-5
D gene: NA
clone size: once
CDR3 DNA: TGTGCCAGCAGCCAAGTTAGAGGTCAGCCCCAGCATTTT
CDR3 protein: CASSQVRGQPQHF

V gene: TRBV18
J gene: TRBJ1-5
D gene: NA
clone size: few
CDR3 DNA: TGTGCCAGCTCACCGCTATCCGGGCGGGATAGCAATCAGCCCCAGCATTTT
CDR3 protein: CASSPLSGRDSNQPQHF

V gene: TRBV10-3
J gene: TRBJ1-1
D gene: NA
clone size: many
CDR3 DNA: TGTGCCTCCTCAGGGAGAACTGAAGCTTTCTTT
CDR3 protein: CASSGRTEAFF

V gene: TRBV20-1
J gene: TRBJ1-5
D gene: TRBD1
clone size: few
CDR3 DNA: TGCAGCGCCGGGACAGGGGTAGGTCAGCCCCAGCATTTT
CDR3 protein: CSAGTGVGQPQHF

V gene: TRBV5-6
J gene: TRBJ2-5
D gene: TRBD2
clone size: NA
CDR3 DNA: TGTGCCAGCACCCTCTTGACTAGCGGTACCCAAGAGACCCAGTACTTC
CDR3 protein: CASTLLTSGTQETQYF

V gene: TRBV6-1
J gene: TRBJ2-7
D gene: NA
clone size: few
CDR3 DNA: TGTGCCAGCAGTGAAGCACAGACGGCGGGTTACGAGCAGTACTTC
CDR3 protein: CASSEAQTAGYEQYF

V gene: TRBV20-1
J gene: TRBJ2-1
D gene: TRBD2
clone size: few
CDR3 DNA: TGCAGTGCTAGAGATGGGAGCGGGGGGGCTCGGGAGCAGTTCTTC
CDR3 protein: CSARDGSGGAREQFF

V gene: TRBV29-1
J gene: TRBJ1-1
D gene: TRBD1
clone size: NA
CDR3 DNA: TGCAGCGGAGGGACAGGGGGCGGAAATGAAGCTTTCTTT
CDR3 protein: CSGGTGGGNEAFF

V gene: TRBV6-5
J gene: TRBJ2-7
D gene: NA
clone size: NA
CDR3 DNA: TGTGCCAGCAGTTACAGTTGGGCCTACGAGCAGTACTTC
CDR3 protein: CASSYSWAYEQYF

V gene: TRBV30
J gene: TRBJ1-2
D gene: NA
clone size: few
CDR3 DNA: TGTGCCTGGCCAGGGACATTTGGCTACACCTTC
CDR3 protein: CAWPGTFGYTF

V gene: TRBV6-2/TRBV6-3
J gene: TRBJ2-1
D gene: NA
clone size: few
CDR3 DNA: TGTGCCAGCACTCTAGGAAGGAATGAGCAGTTCTTC
CDR3 protein: CASTLGRNEQFF

V gene: TRBV4-3
J gene: TRBJ2-7
D gene: NA
clone size: NA
CDR3 DNA: TGCGCCAGCAGCCAAGGGGCGTTGACATCTTACGAGCAGTACTTC
CDR3 protein: CASSQGALTSYEQYF

V gene: TRBV7-2
J gene: TRBJ2-1
D gene: TRBD2
clone size: many
CDR3 DNA: TGTGCCAGCAGCTTATGGCTAGCGGGAAGTGAGCAGTTCTTC
CDR3 protein: CASSLWLAGSEQFF

V gene: TRBV20-1
J gene: TRBJ2-3
D gene: TRBD2
clone size: few
CDR3 DNA: TGCAGTGCTAGCTGGCTAGCGGGAAGCACAGATACGCAGTATTTT
CDR3 protein: CSASWLAGSTDTQYF

V gene: TRBV6-5
J gene: TRBJ1-2
D gene: NA
clone size: NA
CDR3 DNA: TGTGCCAGCAGTTACGACGGTGGCTACACCTTC
CDR3 protein: CASSYDGGYTF

V gene: TRBV12-3/TRBV12-4
J gene: TRBJ2-3
D gene: TRBD2
clone size: NA
CDR3 DNA: TGTGCCAGCAGCCACTCTAGCGGGGGGCCCACTCCTAGCACAGATACGCAGTATTTT
CDR3 protein: CASSHSSGGPTPSTDTQYF

V gene: TRBV19
J gene: TRBJ2-1
D gene: TRBD2
clone size: few
CDR3 DNA: TGTGCCAGTAGCTCACTAGCGGCACTCTACAATGAGCAGTTCTTC
CDR3 protein: CASSSLAALYNEQFF

V gene: TRBV5-1
J gene: TRBJ1-2
D gene: TRBD1
clone size: few
CDR3 DNA: TGCGCCAGCAGCTTGGCCCCCCCGACAGGGTATGGCTACACCTTC
CDR3 protein: CASSLAPPTGYGYTF

V gene: TRBV10-3
J gene: TRBJ2-7
D gene: NA
clone size: NA
CDR3 DNA: TGTGCCATCAGTGAAGAGGGGAACCACGAGCAGTACTTC
CDR3 protein: CAISEEGNHEQYF

V gene: TRBV6-1
J gene: TRBJ2-3
D gene: NA
clone size: few
CDR3 DNA: TGTGCCAGCAGGACAGGAGGAAAGACAGATACGCAGTATTTT
CDR3 protein: CASRTGGKTDTQYF

V gene: TRBV12-3/TRBV12-4
J gene: TRBJ1-5
D gene: TRBD1
clone size: NA
CDR3 DNA: TGTGCCAGCAGGCGGGGGACAGGGCGCAATCAGCCCCAGCATTTT
CDR3 protein: CASRRGTGRNQPQHF

V gene: TRBV30
J gene: TRBJ2-1
D gene: NA
clone size: NA
CDR3 DNA: TGTGCCTGGATGGGCCTAGCGAATGAGCAGTTCTTC
CDR3 protein: CAWMGLANEQFF

V gene: TRBV29-1
J gene: TRBJ1-1
D gene: NA
clone size: NA
CDR3 DNA: TGCAGCGTTGAAGATTTTGGCGGGGGCAAAGCTTTCTTT
CDR3 protein: CSVEDFGGGKAFF

V gene: TRBV4-1
J gene: TRBJ2-7
D gene: TRBD1
clone size: NA
CDR3 DNA: TGCGCCAGCAGCCAAGATCCCGGGACAGGAGCCTACGAGCAGTACTTC
CDR3 protein: CASSQDPGTGAYEQYF

V gene: TRBV20-1
J gene: TRBJ2-5
D gene: NA
clone size: NA
CDR3 DNA: TGCTCCCGCTCTCGGAATTCGGGAGAGACCCAGTACTTC
CDR3 protein: CSRSRNSGETQYF

V gene: TRBV9
J gene: TRBJ2-1
D gene: TRBD1
clone size: few
CDR3 DNA: TGTGCCAGCAGCGTAGCGGACAGGGTCCATGAGCAGTTCTTC
CDR3 protein: CASSVADRVHEQFF

V gene: TRBV6-2/TRBV6-3
J gene: TRBJ1-2
D gene: NA
clone size: NA
CDR3 DNA: TGTGCCAGCAGACGCAACCGGGAACTACACAATGGCTACACCTTC
CDR3 protein: CASRRNRELHNGYTF

V gene: TRBV10-3
J gene: TRBJ2-7
D gene: NA
clone size: NA
CDR3 DNA: TGTGCCATCAGGCAGCGAGACGAAATTGGCGAGCAGTACTTC
CDR3 protein: CAIRQRDEIGEQYF

V gene: TRBV7-3
J gene: TRBJ1-2
D gene: NA
clone size: NA
CDR3 DNA: TGTGCCAGCAGCGAAACAGGGATGGGCTACACCTTC
CDR3 protein: CASSETGMGYTF

V gene: TRBV2
J gene: TRBJ1-5
D gene: NA
clone size: NA
CDR3 DNA: TGTGCCAGCAGTGAACAAGTTAGCAATCAGCCCCAGCATTTT
CDR3 protein: CASSEQVSNQPQHF

V gene: TRBV24-1
J gene: TRBJ1-2
D gene: TRBD1
clone size: NA
CDR3 DNA: TGTGCCACCAGCGGCTCCACAGGGGGCGGGGGTACTAACTATGGCTACACCTTC
CDR3 protein: CATSGSTGGGGTNYGYTF

V gene: TRBV3-2
J gene: TRBJ2-7
D gene: NA
clone size: few
CDR3 DNA: TGTGCCAGCAGCCAAGAACCCGGGACTAGCGGGAGGGCCATTGACGAATTGCTACGATCGCCGTACTTC
CDR3 protein: CASSQEPGTSGRAIDELLRSPYF

V gene: TRBV7-6
J gene: TRBJ2-2
D gene: TRBD2
clone size: NA
CDR3 DNA: TGTGCCAGCAGCTCCCCACTAGGCGGAATAGCGGGAGGCCGTGTCGGGGAGCTGTTTTTT
CDR3 protein: CASSSPLGGIAGGRVGELFF